These T cell receptor beta chains were read from a single sample in a study of control samples from healthy donors and cancer patients. This table comes from immunoSEQ multiplex PCR, and its TCRdb copy is limited to in-frame clones, with some not included. The sample lists tens of thousands of clones; 90% to 95% were seen once. The sequenced sample was blood. All receptors come from a woman between 45 and 65 years old in good health. Both conserved end residues are part of each CDR3. A D gene is named only where the DNA matches it firmly. Expanded clones are given a class, and other clones once, few, many or no size at all.

DNA	CDR3	J	D	V	size
TGTGCCAGCAGCCCCGCGCGGGGCACCGGGGAGCTGTTTTTT	CASSPARGTGELFF	TRBJ2-2	-	TRBV11-1	-
TGTGCCAGTTCAAGGGTGGGGCCTGGAAACACCATATATTTT	CASSRVGPGNTIYF	TRBJ1-3	-	TRBV19	once
TGTGCCAGCAGCGTTGAAGACTACCCGAACACTGAAGCTTTCTTT	CASSVEDYPNTEAFF	TRBJ1-1	-	TRBV6-5	-
TGTGCCAGCAGTGGACTGACAGGGGTATACAGGAATGAAGCTTTCTTT	CASSGLTGVYRNEAFF	TRBJ1-1	TRBD1	TRBV6-1	-
TGTGCCAGCAGCTCCAGACAGGGCGAGGGGGAGGCCCAGTACTTC	CASSSRQGEGEAQYF	TRBJ2-5	-	TRBV2	-
TGCGCCAGCAGCCAAGATTCTAGCGGGGATACGCAGTATTTT	CASSQDSSGDTQYF	TRBJ2-3	TRBD2	TRBV4-1	-
TGTGCCAGCAGCGCTGCTAGGGACACAACCCTAGCTAACTATGGCTACACCTTC	CASSAARDTTLANYGYTF	TRBJ1-2	-	TRBV9	-
TGTGCCAGCAGCTTATCAGGGTATAGCAATCAGCCCCAGCATTTT	CASSLSGYSNQPQHF	TRBJ1-5	-	TRBV7-2	-
TGTGCCAGTAGTCTAGGGGATTCACCCCTCCACTTT	CASSLGDSPLHF	TRBJ1-6	-	TRBV19	-
TGTGCCATCAGTGAGTCGTCAAGGGCAGACACAGTCCTCTTT	CAISESSRADTVLF	TRBJ1-1	-	TRBV10-3	-
TGTGCCTGGAGTGGTAGGGGCCGTGGCTACACCTTC	CAWSGRGRGYTF	TRBJ1-2	-	TRBV30	once
TGCAGCGTAGACATAGGAGGGGGGACTGAAGCTTTCTTT	CSVDIGGGTEAFF	TRBJ1-1	-	TRBV29-1	-
TGTGCCAGCAGTTTGGGACAGGGGAACTATGGCTACACCTTC	CASSLGQGNYGYTF	TRBJ1-2	TRBD1	TRBV28	-
TGCGCCAGCAGCTTAGCGTTGGGGGATCAGCCCCAGCATTTT	CASSLALGDQPQHF	TRBJ1-5	-	TRBV5-1	-
TGTGCCACCAGCAGAGGCAAGGTAGGGCAGGCCCGCTACGAGCAGTACTTC	CATSRGKVGQARYEQYF	TRBJ2-7	-	TRBV15	-
TGTGCCAGCAGCTTAGCCCGTTTGGGGGCGCCTGGGGCCAACGTCCTGACTTTC	CASSLARLGAPGANVLTF	TRBJ2-6	-	TRBV11-1	-
TGTGCCAGCAGCTTAGTTCAGGGTGGAGAGCAGTACTTC	CASSLVQGGEQYF	TRBJ2-7	-	TRBV7-7	-
TGCGCCAGCAACCCAGCCGGGACGATGAACACTGAAGCTTTCTTT	CASNPAGTMNTEAFF	TRBJ1-1	-	TRBV5-1	-
TGCGCCAGCAACCAAGATCACGGCAGTCCTTATGGCTACACCTTC	CASNQDHGSPYGYTF	TRBJ1-2	-	TRBV4-3	few
TGCGCCAGCAGCTACGCGCAGCCTGGGAGAGATACGCAGTATTTT	CASSYAQPGRDTQYF	TRBJ2-3	-	TRBV5-1	-